The 15 T cell receptor beta chains in this list originate from one sample, sequenced in a study of cytomegalovirus exposure and HLA in healthy donors. The PCR used 60 Vbeta and 13 Jbeta primers. Measured with immunoSEQ multiplex PCR; TCRdb has only the in-frame clones, and not every one. The profile covers some 170,000 clones, with roughly 79% appearing a single time and 0.95% to 1.1% taken by the ten largest. The sequenced sample consisted of PBMCs. These TCRs come from a woman in her forties in good health and CMV-seronegative.

This clone was observed a handful of times. V and J are TRBV5-4 and TRBJ1-1; 8 nucleotides line up with TRBD1. J was trimmed by 1 base and V by 3 bases; bases with no gene match: 11. Per the germline V gene, CDR1 is SGHNT and CDR2 is YYREEE (reference sequence). This CDR3 has 17 amino acids. CDR3 bases: TGTGCCAGCAGCTCCCTAGGACAGGGATTGGGGAACACTGAAGCTTTCTTT. This encodes CASSSLGQGLGNTEAFF.

The V call is TRBV9, the J call TRBJ2-6; no reliable D call. Trimming pared 5 bases from V and 0 bases from J, leaving 6 bases between. Germline V gene lookup returns CDR1 SGDLS and CDR2 YYNGEE. The CDR3 consists of 14 residues. CDR3 residues: CASRSSSGANVLTF. DNA for the CDR3: TGTGCCAGCAGGAGTAGCTCTGGGGCCAACGTCCTGACTTTC. The entire variable domain, with the rest obtained from reference TRBV9 and TRBJ2-6, is as follows: DSGVTQTPKHLITATGQRVTLRCSPRSGDLSVYWYQQSLDQGLQFLIQYYNGEERAKGNILERFSAQQFPDLHSELNLSSLELGDSALYFCASRSSSGANVLTFGAGSRLTVL.

CDR3 bases: TGTGCCATCAGTGATGGGGGGCAGGGAGGGAAGCAGCCCCAGCATTTT. Translating it yields CAISDGGQGGKQPQHF. This sequence joins TRBV10-3 and TRBJ1-5, with D possibly being TRBD1 (6 bases). Germline assignment: CDR1 ENHRY and CDR2 SYGVKD. The CDR3 length is 16 residues. V lost 3 bases and J lost 7, with 19 bases in between.

As for this clone: The sample carries other DNA sequences with the same CDR3. The chain uses TRBV5-1 and TRBJ2-3; D perhaps matches TRBD1 (5 bases). The germline V gene encodes CDR1 SGHRS and CDR2 YFSETQ. This CDR3 comprises 14 residues. Trimming cost V 0 bases and J 3 bases, with 8 bases left between them. CDR3 sequence (DNA): TGCGCCAGCAGCTTGGGCTCAGGGACAGATACGCAGTATTTT. Residues: CASSLGSGTDTQYF.

This chain uses TRBV5-1 with TRBJ1-1; tentatively, D is TRBD1 (5 bases). The CDR3 is 14 residues long. The V gene lost 1 base and the J gene lost 3 bases, with 10 bases spanning the gap. Germline CDR1 reads SGHRS; CDR2 reads YFSETQ. The DNA of the CDR3 is TGCGCCAGCAGCTTGCCGGGACTTTACACTGAAGCTTTCTTT. It translates to CASSLPGLYTEAFF.

The chain uses TRBV6-5 and TRBJ2-1; 14 bases fit TRBD2. Trimming cost V 2 bases and J 7 bases; bases outside gene matches: 4. The V gene's germline CDR1 is MNHEY and CDR2 SVGAGI. The CDR3 is made up of 16 amino acids. In DNA, the CDR3 is TGTGCCAGCAGTTACCCGGGACTAGCGGGAGCGAATGAGCAGTTCTTC. It translates to CASSYPGLAGANEQFF.

The table lists this clone with a count of one. V usage is TRBV28 and J usage is TRBJ2-7; TRBD1 matches 8 bases. Germline V gene lookup returns CDR1 MDHEN and CDR2 SYDVKM. CDR3 size: 16 residues. V trimming: 2 bases; J trimming: 3 bases; junction bases outside the gene matches: 9. This chain's CDR3 is CASSLVGDRPYYEQYF. The CDR3 region has the DNA TGTGCCAGCAGTTTAGTAGGGGACAGGCCCTACTACGAGCAGTACTTC.

V and J are TRBV7-9 and TRBJ2-2; D might be TRBD2 (6 bases). The ends were cut back, 1 base at V and 2 bases at J, with 8 bases in the middle. CDR1 is SEHNR, CDR2 FQNEAQ, per germline (reference sequence). The CDR3 covers 15 residues. Here the CDR3 reads CASSLGDSNTGELFF. CDR3 bases: TGTGCCAGCAGCTTAGGGGACTCTAACACCGGGGAGCTGTTTTTT.

This clone turned up a few times. The chain combines TRBV4-2 with TRBJ2-4; TRBD1 aligns across 7 bases. CDR1 LGHNA and CDR2 YNFKEQ come from the germline V gene. The CDR3 contains 15 residues. V was clipped by 0 bases and J by 3 bases; unmatched bases: 2. This CDR3 is CASSQDRDSKNIQYF. For the CDR3, the DNA is TGTGCCAGCAGCCAAGACCGGGACAGCAAAAACATTCAGTACTTC.

V is TRBV19 and J is TRBJ2-7; 8 nucleotides match TRBD2. CDR3 length: 13 residues. V lost 2 bases and J lost 9; bases outside the gene matches: 6. Germline CDR1 reads LNHDA; CDR2 reads SQIVND (reference sequence). In nucleotides, the CDR3 is TGTGCCAGTAGTATATACGGGGGGGACGGGCAGTACTTC. It translates to CASSIYGGDGQYF.

CDR3 region: CSVELRENEKLFF. The CDR3, as DNA: TGCAGCGTTGAACTCAGGGAAAATGAAAAACTGTTTTTT. The V call is TRBV29-1, the J call TRBJ1-4; TRBD1 is a possible D gene (5 bases). There are 13 residues in the CDR3. V gave up 2 bases and J gave up 5 bases, with 9 bases separating them. The germline gives CDR1 SQVTM, CDR2 ANQGSEA. The full variable domain, with the rest looked up from reference TRBV29-1 and TRBJ1-4, is SAVISQKPSRDICQRGTSLTIQCQVDSQVTMMFWYRQQPGQSLTLIATANQGSEATYESGFVIDKFPISRPNLTFSTLTVSNMSPEDSSIYLCSVELRENEKLFFGSGTQLSVL.

The table lists this clone with a count of one. This chain joins TRBV5-4 and TRBJ1-4, with TRBD1 as a possible D gene (5 bases). Germline CDR1 and CDR2: SGHNT and YYREEE (reference sequence). CDR3 length: 14 residues. V lost 0 bases, J lost 4 bases, and 7 bases lay in between. CDR3: CASSLAGVNEKLFF. The CDR3 DNA reads as TGTGCCAGCAGCTTGGCGGGGGTTAATGAAAAACTGTTTTTT.

Here the CDR3 DNA reads TGTGCCAGTAGTATAGATCGAGGGGGCAGCCAGCCCCAGCATTTT. Amino acid sequence: CASSIDRGGSQPQHF. The chain is built from TRBV19 and TRBJ1-5, with 7 bases lining up with TRBD1. Germline CDR1 LNHDA, CDR2 SQIVND (reference sequence). With 0 bases clipped from V and 7 bases from J, the junction kept 6 bases outside the gene matches. CDR3 size: 15 residues.

About this clone: The sample holds other DNA sequences that translate to the same CDR3. The chain joins TRBV5-1 to TRBJ2-5; 8 nucleotides agree with TRBD2. V lost 0 bases to trimming and J lost 5 bases; unmatched junction nucleotides: 0. The length of the CDR3 is 13 residues. CDR1 and CDR2 (germline): SGHRS, YFSETQ. CDR3 protein: CASSLGGGETQYF. The CDR3 coding sequence is TGCGCCAGCAGCTTGGGCGGGGGGGAGACCCAGTACTTC.

The CDR3 here is CATSRTSGAPGELFF. CDR3 in DNA: TGTGCCACCAGCAGAACTAGCGGGGCGCCCGGGGAGCTGTTTTTT. V gene TRBV15 combines with J gene TRBJ2-2, with 10 positions matching TRBD2. V lost 2 bases and J lost 6; bases outside the gene matches: 3. CDR1 is LNHNV, CDR2 YYDKDF, per germline (reference sequence). CDR3 length: 15 amino acids.